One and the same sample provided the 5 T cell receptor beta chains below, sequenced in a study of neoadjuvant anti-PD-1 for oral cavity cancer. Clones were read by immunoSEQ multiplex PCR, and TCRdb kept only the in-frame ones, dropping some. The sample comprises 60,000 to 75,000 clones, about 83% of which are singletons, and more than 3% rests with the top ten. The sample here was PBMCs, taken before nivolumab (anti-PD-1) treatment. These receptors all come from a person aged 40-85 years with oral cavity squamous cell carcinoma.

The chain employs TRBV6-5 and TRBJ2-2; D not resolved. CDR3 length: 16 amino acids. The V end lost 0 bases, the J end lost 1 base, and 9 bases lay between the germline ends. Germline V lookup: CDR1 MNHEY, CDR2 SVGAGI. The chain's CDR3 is CASSYSVYLNTGELFF. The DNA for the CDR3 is TGTGCCAGCAGTTACTCGGTCTACCTGAACACCGGGGAGCTGTTTTTT.

The CDR3 is CASSLRGSTDTQYF. DNA of the CDR3: TGTGCCAGCAGCTTACGTGGGAGCACAGATACGCAGTATTTT. The genes are TRBV7-3 and TRBJ2-3; no reliable D call. Trimming removed 2 bases at V and 0 bases at J, with 6 bases between. This CDR3 contains 14 residues. Germline V gives CDR1 SGHTA, CDR2 FQGTGA. Looking up the rest from reference TRBV7-3 and TRBJ2-3 gives the full variable domain: GAGVSQTPSNKVTEKGKYVELRCDPISGHTALYWYRQSLGQGPEFLIYFQGTGAADDSGLPNDRFFAVRPEGSVSTLKIQRTERGDSAVYLCASSLRGSTDTQYFGPGTRLTVL.

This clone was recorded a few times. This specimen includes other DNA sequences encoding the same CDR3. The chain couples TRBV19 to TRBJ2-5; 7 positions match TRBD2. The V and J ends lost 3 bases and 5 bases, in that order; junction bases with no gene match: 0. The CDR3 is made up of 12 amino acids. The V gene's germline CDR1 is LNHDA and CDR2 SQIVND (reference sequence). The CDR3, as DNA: TGTGCCAGTAGTATCGGGGGGGAGACCCAGTACTTC. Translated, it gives CASSIGGETQYF.

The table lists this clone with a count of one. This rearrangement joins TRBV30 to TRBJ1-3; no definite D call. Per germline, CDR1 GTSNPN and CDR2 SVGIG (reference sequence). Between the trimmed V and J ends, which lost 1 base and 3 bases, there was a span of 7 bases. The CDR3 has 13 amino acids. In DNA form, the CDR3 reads TGTGCCTGGAGTGAGGGTGTTGGAAACACCATATATTTT. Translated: CAWSEGVGNTIYF.

CDR3 nucleotide sequence: TGCAGCGTGCCCTATCGAGGAAGTTATAATTCACCCCTCCACTTT. Protein product: CSVPYRGSYNSPLHF. The rearrangement uses TRBV29-1 and TRBJ1-6; D is undetermined. Germline CDR1 reads SQVTM; CDR2 reads ANQGSEA. The CDR3 length is 15 residues. With 6 bases removed from V and 4 bases from J, the gap between germline ends came to 16 bases.